A single sample is the source of the 8 T cell receptor beta chains below, sequenced in a study of blood T cell repertoires in COVID-19. Sequencing used immunoSEQ multiplex PCR; TCRdb keeps in-frame clones, though not all of them. The top ten hold 7.6% of the sample, which has about 180,000 clones, under 85% seen once. Specimen: peripheral blood. The receptors were gathered from a woman in her 70s with COVID-19, enrolled during active disease.

V usage is TRBV9 and J usage is TRBJ2-1; 8 bases are shared with TRBD2. Germline V gene sequence: CDR1 SGDLS, CDR2 YYNGEE. The CDR3 is made up of 16 amino acids. The junction had 8 bases not matched to a gene; V was cut back by 3 bases and J by 3 bases. The CDR3 DNA follows: TGTGCCAGCAGCGAAATGGGGGGACTAGTCTACAATGAGCAGTTCTTC. Its protein is CASSEMGGLVYNEQFF. Together with reference TRBV9 and TRBJ2-1, the CDR3 gives the full variable domain: DSGVTQTPKHLITATGQRVTLRCSPRSGDLSVYWYQQSLDQGLQFLIQYYNGEERAKGNILERFSAQQFPDLHSELNLSSLELGDSALYFCASSEMGGLVYNEQFFGPGTRLTVL.

V is TRBV5-6 and J is TRBJ2-5; tentatively, D is TRBD2 (5 bases). Germline-derived CDR1 and CDR2 are SGHDT and YYEEEE. This CDR3 comprises 17 residues. V was shortened by 0 bases and J by 5 bases, with 20 bases between the two germline ends. This CDR3 reads CASSLGALLGSGETQYF. CDR3 nucleotides: TGTGCCAGCAGCTTGGGGGCCCTCTTAGGATCGGGGGAGACCCAGTACTTC.

The chain joins TRBV27 to TRBJ1-6; 12 nucleotides align to TRBD1. Germline V gene lookup returns CDR1 MNHEY and CDR2 SMNVEV (reference sequence). CDR3 length: 15 residues. Germline trimming cut 5 bases from V and 9 bases from J; bases unmatched to any gene: 5. The CDR3 protein is CASSPWDRGRSPLHF. The DNA for the CDR3 is TGTGCCAGCAGTCCGTGGGACAGGGGGCGTTCACCCCTCCACTTT.

V usage is TRBV10-3 and J usage is TRBJ2-7; 14 bases align to TRBD2. CDR3 length: 14 amino acids. The germline V gene encodes CDR1 ENHRY and CDR2 SYGVKD. The ends lost 6 bases at V and 4 bases at J; junction bases unmatched: 2. The CDR3 DNA reads TGTGCCATCAGGACTAGCGGGGGGGGTTACGAGCAGTACTTC. This codes for CAIRTSGGGYEQYF.

The chain employs TRBV5-1 and TRBJ2-3; a weak D match, TRBD1 (6 bases). The germline V and J ends were trimmed by 4 bases and 2 bases, with 20 bases remaining between them. CDR1 SGHRS and CDR2 YFSETQ come from the germline V gene. This CDR3 region has 17 residues. This chain's CDR3 is CASSQLKDSLITDTQYF. The CDR3 nucleotides read TGCGCCAGCAGCCAGCTAAAGGACAGCCTTATCACAGATACGCAGTATTTT.

The V gene is TRBV5-6, the J gene TRBJ2-1, with 10 bases aligning to TRBD1. Germline-derived CDR1 and CDR2 are SGHDT and YYEEEE. The CDR3 runs to 14 residues. V was clipped by 4 bases and J by 9 bases; unmatched bases: 7. In DNA form, the CDR3 reads TGTGCCAGCAGCCCCGGGACAGGGGCCCTTGAGCAGTTCTTC. It encodes CASSPGTGALEQFF. Drawing the rest from reference TRBV5-6 and TRBJ2-1, the complete variable domain is DAGVTQSPTHLIKTRGQQVTLRCSPKSGHDTVSWYQQALGQGPQFIFQYYEEEERQRGNFPDRFSGHQFPNYSSELNVNALLLGDSALYLCASSPGTGALEQFFGPGTRLTVL.

This chain links TRBV7-2 with TRBJ2-2, with D tentatively TRBD2 (5 bases). Trimming left V 1 base short and J 6 bases short, with 9 bases between. The length of the CDR3 is 14 residues. Germline loops: CDR1 SGHTA, CDR2 FQGNSA. CDR3 nucleotide sequence: TGTGCCAGCAGCTTAGTCCCCGGGGCCGGGGAGCTGTTTTTT. It encodes CASSLVPGAGELFF.

V usage is TRBV7-7 and J usage is TRBJ2-1, with 12 bases aligning to TRBD2. CDR1 is SSHAT and CDR2 is FNYEAQ in the germline V gene (reference sequence). The CDR3 has 15 amino acids. V lost 5 bases, J lost 7 bases, and 6 bases stayed unmatched. CDR3 residues: CASSPGGTSGNEQFF. The CDR3 DNA follows: TGTGCCAGCAGCCCCGGGGGGACTAGCGGGAATGAGCAGTTCTTC.